This T cell receptor beta chain appears in the sequencing data of a study of regulatory T cells in long-lasting Graves disease. Overall study: New Graves' disease cases had less than 3 months of antithyroid drugs. Study-wide points: For persistent Graves' patients, TCR diversity was lower than for newly diagnosed ones. With persistent disease, TRBV28, TRBJ1-2 and TRBJ2-5 were the favored segments.

This clonotype was observed at least ten times. Its target is unknown. Relying on iRepertoire HTBI primers and Arm-PCR of CDR3 regions, the team built TCR beta libraries. TCRdb called the multiplex PCR reads again in MiXCR, with one record for every CDR3 protein. The table includes 350,000 to 450,000 distinct CDR3 sequences, roughly 10% detected once. Time point noted: newly diagnosed GD, antithyroid drugs for less than 3 months. After RNA was extracted from PBMCs, the TCR library was made from it. This CDR3 spans 15 amino acids. V shed 7 bases, J shed 2 bases, and the junction held 8 bases outside the gene matches. Germline V gene data show CDR1 as MNHNS and CDR2 as SASEGT. The same sample was also used in a study of T cells in Graves' hyperthyroidism and ophthalmopathy. As that report states: Primed by the HTBI set, a first-round RT-PCR was run on the TCR CDR3.

Material: peripheral blood mononuclear cells (PBMCs), obtained at new diagnosis, from a patient treated with antithyroid drugs. The rearrangement uses TRBV6-1 and TRBJ1-5; 7 bases line up with TRBD1. This receptor was obtained from a young woman with Graves disease. In DNA form, the CDR3 reads TGTGCCAGCATCGCGACAGGGTGGGGCAATCAGCCCCAGCATTTT. This translates into CASIATGWGNQPQHF.